Shown below are 18 T cell receptor beta chains from a single sample sequenced in a study of cytomegalovirus exposure and HLA in healthy donors. A multiplex PCR was run with 60 Vbeta primers and 13 Jbeta primers. Sequenced by immunoSEQ multiplex PCR; TCRdb stores in-frame clones only, minus some. This sample has some 140,000 clones, with 73% found just once. Sequenced sample: PBMCs. Receptor source: a woman in her thirties or forties in good health and CMV-seronegative.

The chain uses TRBV19 and TRBJ1-5, with TRBD1 matching over 7 bases. V dropped 7 bases and J dropped 7; count of bases not matched to a gene: 10. CDR3 length: 14 residues. Germline V gives CDR1 LNHDA, CDR2 SQIVND (reference sequence). CDR3 sequence (DNA): TGTGCCAGTACCCCGGGAGCAGGGGGACAGCCCCAGCATTTT. Its protein product is CASTPGAGGQPQHF.

The CDR3 loop is CASKRLYAGANTDTQYF. The CDR3 nucleotides read TGTGCCAGCAAGAGGTTATATGCGGGGGCAAACACAGATACGCAGTATTTT. The gene calls are TRBV9 and TRBJ2-3, with D tentatively TRBD2 (7 bases). The V and J ends lost 6 bases and 2 bases respectively, with 22 bases between them. The CDR3 loop spans 17 amino acids. CDR1 is SGDLS, CDR2 YYNGEE, per germline.

J is TRBJ1-2 and V is TRBV10-2; 7 bases map to TRBD1. CDR3 length: 14 residues. The junction had 6 bases not matched to a gene; V was cut back by 0 bases and J by 8 bases. The germline gives CDR1 WSHSY, CDR2 SAAADI. The CDR3 DNA follows: TGCGCCAGCAGTGAGTCTGACAGGGTAGGGGGCTACACCTTC. Its translation: CASSESDRVGGYTF.

The rearrangement joins TRBV5-1 to TRBJ1-2; D remains unclear. Trimming took 3 bases from V and 5 from J, leaving 11 bases between them. This CDR3 region has 13 residues. CDR1 is SGHRS, CDR2 YFSETQ, per germline. The CDR3 DNA reads as TGCGCCAGCAGCTATACGTCGAGATATGGCTACACCTTC. This codes for CASSYTSRYGYTF.

V and J are TRBV27 and TRBJ2-7; the match to TRBD1 covers 7 bases. Germline assignment: CDR1 MNHEY and CDR2 SMNVEV (reference sequence). This CDR3 is 12 amino acids long. J gave up 6 bases and V 7 bases, and 6 bases lay outside the gene matches. Written as DNA, the CDR3 is TGTGCCAGCACGAGGACAGGCTCCGAGCAGTACGTC. Its translation is CASTRTGSEQYV.

This chain uses TRBV5-6 with TRBJ1-2; D remains unclear. Trimming pared 0 bases from V and 4 bases from J, leaving 13 bases between. CDR1 and CDR2 from the germline V gene are SGHDT and YYEEEE. This CDR3 has 15 amino acids. As DNA, the CDR3 is TGTGCCAGCAGCTTGGGTGGCAGTGATCGCTATGGCTACACCTTC. This translates into CASSLGGSDRYGYTF.

This rearrangement joins TRBV6-5 to TRBJ2-2; TRBD1 matches 7 bases. Germline CDR1 and CDR2: MNHEY and SVGAGI. The CDR3 runs 15 residues. J gave up 2 bases and V 7 bases, and 7 bases lay outside the gene matches. The CDR3 protein is CASKTGTENTGELFF. The CDR3 region has the DNA TGTGCCAGCAAAACCGGGACAGAAAACACCGGGGAGCTGTTTTTT.

The chain couples TRBV19 to TRBJ1-4, with a possible D match to TRBD1 (6 bases). The germline V gene encodes CDR1 LNHDA and CDR2 SQIVND (reference sequence). With 3 bases removed from V and 0 bases from J, the gap between germline ends came to 23 bases. The length of the CDR3 is 20 residues. CDR3 nucleotide sequence: TGTGCCAGTAGTATTATGGGACACGGGGACCTTGTCGCAACTAATGAAAAACTGTTTTTT. This codes for CASSIMGHGDLVATNEKLFF.

The chain has TRBV4-3 and TRBJ2-1; tentative D call: TRBD1 (6 bases). V was pared by 0 bases and J by 2 bases, with 8 bases between. Germline CDR1 reads LGHNA; CDR2 reads YSLEER. The CDR3 sequence is 15 residues long. CDR3 region: CASSQDQGTYNEQFF. The CDR3 nucleotides read TGCGCCAGCAGCCAAGACCAGGGGACCTACAATGAGCAGTTCTTC.

The CDR3 coding sequence is TGCAGCGTTGAAAGGGACAGGGGCGGCAATGAGCAGTTCTTC. Encoded protein: CSVERDRGGNEQFF. The V gene is TRBV29-1, the J gene TRBJ2-1; TRBD1 agrees at 10 bases. V shed 2 bases, J shed 6 bases, and the junction held 4 bases outside the gene matches. The CDR3 runs 14 residues. Looked up from germline, CDR1 is SQVTM and CDR2 is ANQGSEA.

This clone has a single count. This rearrangement joins TRBV6-5 to TRBJ1-5, with a tentative D call TRBD1 (5 bases). This CDR3 has 15 amino acids. The V and J ends lost 0 bases and 5 bases respectively, with 11 bases between them. Germline CDR1 reads MNHEY; CDR2 reads SVGAGI. The DNA for the CDR3 is TGTGCCAGCAGTTACTCGGGGGAGGGATATCAGCCCCAGCATTTT. Protein product: CASSYSGEGYQPQHF.

This clone has a handful of counts. The V and J genes are TRBV10-3 and TRBJ1-1; no clear D gene. This CDR3 is built from 13 residues. Germline V lookup: CDR1 ENHRY, CDR2 SYGVKD. V lost 5 bases and J 0 bases, leaving 7 bases between the germline ends. The CDR3 reads CAISLQVNTEAFF. The CDR3 DNA is TGTGCCATCAGTTTACAAGTGAACACTGAAGCTTTCTTT.

The sample holds a few counts of this clone. The genes are TRBV5-6 and TRBJ2-1, with D possibly TRBD1 on 5 matching bases. Germline V gene sequence: CDR1 SGHDT, CDR2 YYEEEE. Trimming pared 0 bases from V and 3 bases from J, leaving 10 bases between. This CDR3 region has 15 residues. CDR3 sequence reads: CASSLGQSVYNEQFF. Here the CDR3 DNA reads TGTGCCAGCAGCTTGGGACAGAGCGTCTACAATGAGCAGTTCTTC.

V gene TRBV10-3 combines with J gene TRBJ2-1; 13 bases match TRBD2. CDR3 size: 16 residues. CDR1 is ENHRY, CDR2 SYGVKD, per germline. The junction had 5 bases not matched to a gene; V was cut back by 3 bases and J by 6 bases. The CDR3 sequence: CAISEGRLAGGNEQFF. CDR3 nucleotide sequence: TGTGCCATCAGTGAAGGTAGACTAGCGGGGGGCAATGAGCAGTTCTTC.

This rearrangement joins TRBV9 to TRBJ1-2, with D possibly TRBD1 on 5 matching bases. In germline, CDR1 is SGDLS, CDR2 YYNGEE. The CDR3 is made up of 16 amino acids. V gave up 6 bases and J gave up 0 bases, with 18 bases separating them. The CDR3 coding sequence is TGTGCCAGCACCCCAGAGGGGAGGTCTCCTAACTATGGCTACACCTTC. It yields the protein CASTPEGRSPNYGYTF.

The chain joins TRBV20-1 to TRBJ1-3; TRBD1 matches 8 bases. This CDR3 has 11 residues. Germline loops: CDR1 DFQATT, CDR2 SNEGSKA (reference sequence). CDR3 sequence reads: CGQGAGNTIYF. The CDR3 bases are TGCGGTCAGGGGGCCGGAAACACCATATATTTT.

The chain uses TRBV7-2 and TRBJ1-5, with 8 bases matching TRBD1. The CDR3 runs to 15 residues. CDR1 and CDR2 (germline): SGHTA, FQGNSA. V was pared by 5 bases and J by 6 bases, with 9 bases of the junction left unmatched. Written as DNA, the CDR3 is TGTGCCAGCAGCCCCCAGACAGGGGCCCTTCAGCCCCAGCATTTT. The encoded protein is CASSPQTGALQPQHF.

This clone was seen once. This chain links TRBV23-1 with TRBJ1-2, with no clear D. TRBV23-1 falls under the ORF class, with uncertain function. V shed 4 bases and J shed 8 bases, with 20 bases lying between them. The CDR3 runs 15 residues. CDR3 in DNA: TGCGCCAGCAGTCTTGGTACCCCCAGGCAAGGAGGCTACACCTTC. As protein: CASSLGTPRQGGYTF.